This passage covers 14 T cell receptor beta chains from one sample sequenced in a study of radiation and T cells in renal cell carcinoma. Some clones are missing from TCRdb's copy, which holds only in-frame ones; the method was immunoSEQ multiplex PCR. The table has 15,000 to 20,000 clones, roughly 58% seen once. As to treatment: 15 Gy SBRT to primary tumor, nephrectomy 4 weeks later. This sample comprised tumor tissue, obtained from a patient whose treatment included radiotherapy and nephrectomy. Receptor source: a man aged 45-60 years with renal cell carcinoma.

The chain joins TRBV9 to TRBJ2-1, with TRBD2 identical over 11 bases. The CDR3 covers 17 residues. Germline CDR1 is SGDLS and CDR2 is YYNGEE. Trimming cost V 0 bases and J 4 bases; bases outside gene matches: 6. The CDR3 sequence is CASSVGIAGGPYNEQFF. Written as DNA, the CDR3 is TGTGCCAGCAGCGTAGGAATAGCGGGGGGGCCGTACAATGAGCAGTTCTTC.

The V gene is TRBV4-3, the J gene TRBJ2-2; weak D call: TRBD1 (5 bases). The CDR3 is 16 residues long. Looked up from germline, CDR1 is LGHNA and CDR2 is YSLEER. Between the trimmed V and J ends, which lost 0 bases and 3 bases, there was a span of 11 bases. CDR3 in amino acids: CASSQDVQGYTGELFF. The DNA of the CDR3 is TGCGCCAGCAGCCAAGACGTGCAGGGCTACACCGGGGAGCTGTTTTTT.

The gene calls are TRBV7-2 and TRBJ2-5, with TRBD2 identical over 11 bases. Germline loops: CDR1 SGHTA, CDR2 FQGNSA. The V segment lost 5 bases and the J segment 0 bases; nucleotides outside the gene matches: 5. This CDR3 spans 16 amino acids. CDR3 in amino acids: CASSLRTSGYQETQYF. Here the CDR3 DNA reads TGTGCCAGCAGCCTCCGGACTAGCGGGTACCAAGAGACCCAGTACTTC.

The chain is built from TRBV27 and TRBJ1-4, with a possible D match to TRBD1 (6 bases). The CDR3 has 19 residues. Germline V gene lookup returns CDR1 MNHEY and CDR2 SMNVEV (reference sequence). V gave up 2 bases and J gave up 6 bases, with 25 bases separating them. The chain's CDR3 is CASSLTGNAPAGVDEKLFF. CDR3 bases: TGTGCCAGCAGTTTAACGGGGAACGCCCCAGCAGGGGTGGATGAAAAACTGTTTTTT.

V usage is TRBV2 and J usage is TRBJ1-3; no clear D. The V gene's germline CDR1 is SNHLY and CDR2 FYNNEI. V gave up 6 bases and J gave up 1 base, with 7 bases separating them. This CDR3 has 13 amino acids. The CDR3 coding sequence is TGTGCCAGCAGCGCCTGGTCTGGAAACACCATATATTTT. This sequence encodes CASSAWSGNTIYF.

This chain connects TRBV9 to TRBJ2-3; D not resolved. Germline loops: CDR1 SGDLS, CDR2 YYNGEE. This CDR3 comprises 14 residues. V was clipped by 0 bases and J by 1 base, with 6 bases between them. The CDR3 DNA is TGTGCCAGCAGCGTAGCGAGTGGCACAGATACGCAGTATTTT. The encoded protein is CASSVASGTDTQYF.

Within the sample, this clone is large (0.1 to 1%). The chain is built from TRBV6-1 and TRBJ1-1; D is unresolved. This CDR3 spans 14 amino acids. The ends were cut back, 6 bases at V and 4 bases at J, with 15 bases in the middle. Germline V lookup: CDR1 MNHNS, CDR2 SASEGT. The CDR3: CASRMVGFGTEAFF. Written as DNA, the CDR3 is TGTGCCAGCAGAATGGTGGGTTTTGGCACTGAAGCTTTCTTT.

This clone was seen a handful of times. The chain recombines TRBV2 with TRBJ2-1; 11 nucleotides line up with TRBD2. V gave up 6 bases and J gave up 3 bases; unmatched junction bases: 4. The germline V gene encodes CDR1 SNHLY and CDR2 FYNNEI. The CDR3 totals 15 residues. Here the CDR3 DNA reads TGTGCCAGCAGGGTTACTAGCGGGAGCTACAATGAGCAGTTCTTC. This encodes CASRVTSGSYNEQFF.

This clone appeared once. J is TRBJ2-1 and V is TRBV4-1; the D gene could be TRBD1 or TRBD2 (6 bases each). Per the germline V gene, CDR1 is MGHRA and CDR2 is YSYEKL. This CDR3 has 14 residues. Between the trimmed V and J ends, which lost 5 bases and 2 bases, there was a span of 10 bases. The CDR3 DNA follows: TGCGCCAGCAGCTTGAGGGGGGCCTACAATGAGCAGTTCTTC. It yields the protein CASSLRGAYNEQFF.

This chain joins TRBV5-5 and TRBJ1-3; D unclear. Trimming pared 3 bases from V and 4 bases from J, leaving 11 bases between. Germline lookup yields CDR1 SGHKS and CDR2 YYEKEE (reference sequence). CDR3 length: 14 residues. CDR3 DNA: TGTGCCAGCAGCTCGAACTTAGAGGGAAACACCATATATTTT. Its protein product is CASSSNLEGNTIYF.

Note on this clone: With a much larger clone just one base away, this may be a read error. Distinct nucleotide sequences in the sample also encode this CDR3. The chain uses TRBV11-2 and TRBJ2-7; 7 nucleotides align to TRBD1. CDR3 size: 14 residues. Unmatched junction bases numbered 2, after V lost 2 bases and J lost 1 base. CDR1 is SGHAT, CDR2 FQNNGV, per germline. The CDR3 DNA sequence: TGTGCCAGCAGCTTATACAGGGGATCCTACGAGCAGTACTTC. This sequence encodes CASSLYRGSYEQYF.

The chain is built from TRBV30 and TRBJ1-1; 8 bases match TRBD1. Germline loops: CDR1 GTSNPN, CDR2 SVGIG (reference sequence). This CDR3 contains 16 residues. The junction had 12 bases not matched to a gene; V was cut back by 6 bases and J by 0 bases. CDR3 nucleotide sequence: TGTGCCTGTTCTCCCGCTCCGGGACAGGTGAACACTGAAGCTTTCTTT. Translating it yields CACSPAPGQVNTEAFF.

The table lists this clone with a count of one. The V gene is TRBV12-5, the J gene TRBJ1-1, with D maybe TRBD1 (5 bases). Germline V gene data show CDR1 as LGHNT and CDR2 as FRNRAP. This CDR3 has 15 residues. V gave up 1 base and J gave up 4 bases, with 13 bases separating them. CDR3 sequence reads: CASGLAKAGSTEAFF. The CDR3 nucleotides read TGTGCTAGTGGTTTGGCAAAAGCAGGGAGCACTGAAGCTTTCTTT.

The table lists this clone with a few counts. The CDR3 bases are TGTGCCTGGAGTGCCAGCTACGAGCAGTACTTC. As protein: CAWSASYEQYF. The V call is TRBV30, the J call TRBJ2-7; no clear D. This CDR3 region has 11 residues. Germline CDR1 reads GTSNPN; CDR2 reads SVGIG (reference sequence). Trimming pared 1 base from V and 3 bases from J, leaving 4 bases between.